These 16 T cell receptor beta chains came from one sample sequenced in a study of beta chain features in type 1 diabetes. Every isolated RNA sample was fully reverse transcribed, so sequencing captured expressed TCRB transcripts. Generated by immunoSEQ multiplex PCR, the TCRdb table keeps only in-frame clones and is missing some. The sample records hundreds of thousands of clones, approximately 10% being singletons. The sample was naive CD4+ T cells from blood. The receptors come from a woman between 25 and 40 years old in good health.

The table lists this clone with a few counts. V usage is TRBV2 and J usage is TRBJ2-7; D is possibly TRBD1 (6 bases). This CDR3 comprises 12 residues. V lost 7 bases and J lost 2, with 9 bases in between. CDR1 is SNHLY, CDR2 FYNNEI, per germline. CDR3 residues: CASKDRPYEQYF. The CDR3 DNA reads as TGTGCCAGCAAGGACAGACCCTACGAGCAGTACTTC.

This clone has just a few counts. V and J are TRBV4-2 and TRBJ2-1; D may be TRBD1 (6 bases). The CDR3 is 15 amino acids. V was pared by 5 bases and J by 2 bases, with 13 bases between. Per germline, CDR1 LGHNA and CDR2 YNFKEQ. The CDR3 spells CASSASGTTYNEQFF. CDR3 sequence (DNA): TGTGCCAGCAGCGCATCCGGGACAACCTACAATGAGCAGTTCTTC.

This clone was detected only a few times. The chain links TRBV7-3 to TRBJ2-4, with D perhaps matching TRBD1 (5 bases). Trimming shortened V by 2 bases and J by 5 bases, and 10 bases separated the two germline ends. The CDR3 totals 14 residues. Germline assignment: CDR1 SGHTA and CDR2 FQGTGA. The CDR3 loop is CASSLWAGQNIQYF. The DNA for the CDR3 is TGTGCCAGCAGCTTATGGGCAGGGCAAAACATTCAGTACTTC.

There are a few counts of this clone. The chain recombines TRBV28 with TRBJ2-5, with TRBD1 matching 12 bases. V lost 6 bases to trimming and J lost 1 base; unmatched junction nucleotides: 3. CDR3 size: 15 residues. The V gene's germline CDR1 is MDHEN and CDR2 SYDVKM. CDR3 nucleotide sequence: TGTGCCAGCAGGTCGGGACAGGGGGCCCAAGAGACCCAGTACTTC. It yields the protein CASRSGQGAQETQYF.

The V call is TRBV29-1, the J call TRBJ2-7, with TRBD2 identical over 11 bases. The CDR3 consists of 14 residues. V trimming: 3 bases; J trimming: 1 base; junction bases outside the gene matches: 2. CDR1 and CDR2 (germline): SQVTM, ANQGSEA. The CDR3 DNA reads as TGCAGCGTTGATAGCGGGAGGGGATCCTACGAGCAGTACTTC. It specifies CSVDSGRGSYEQYF.

The table lists this clone with a few counts. This chain joins TRBV19 and TRBJ1-2, with TRBD1 identical over 10 bases. CDR3 length equals 16 residues. Per germline, CDR1 LNHDA and CDR2 SQIVND (reference sequence). The V gene end was trimmed by 5 bases and the J gene end by 4 bases; junction bases not matched to a gene: 10. The CDR3 spells CASSADRGRAGYGYTF. The CDR3 region has the DNA TGTGCCAGTAGTGCCGACAGGGGGCGCGCCGGCTATGGCTACACCTTC.

In this sample, this clone turned up a few times. The rearrangement joins TRBV6-7 to TRBJ2-1; tentative D call: TRBD2 (5 bases). TRBV6-7 belongs to the ORF category, with a function that is uncertain. CDR3 size: 17 residues. The ends were cut back, 6 bases at V and 2 bases at J, with 20 bases in the middle. As DNA, the CDR3 is TGTGCCAGCAGCCCAATCCCCGGACGGGAAGCCTACAATGAGCAGTTCTTC. The encoded protein is CASSPIPGREAYNEQFF.

This clone was seen a few times. The gene calls are TRBV15 and TRBJ2-7, with D unclear. Germline V gives CDR1 LNHNV, CDR2 YYDKDF (reference sequence). CDR3 length equals 13 residues. Between the trimmed V and J ends, which lost 1 base and 4 bases, there was a span of 8 bases. The CDR3 here is CATSRASPYEQYF. As DNA, the CDR3 is TGTGCCACCAGCAGAGCCAGTCCTTACGAGCAGTACTTC.

A note on this clone: The same CDR3 is also encoded by other DNA sequences in this sample. CDR3 residues: CASSPGGEAFF. CDR3 DNA: TGTGCCAGCTCACCGGGAGGGGAAGCTTTCTTT. The chain has TRBV18 and TRBJ1-1; D gene unclear. The CDR3 has 11 residues. Germline V gene data show CDR1 as KGHSH and CDR2 as LQKENI. V lost 3 bases, J lost 8 bases, and 7 bases lay in between.

In its sample, this clone was seen a few times. The chain recombines TRBV28 with TRBJ1-1; D unresolved. Germline V gene sequence: CDR1 MDHEN, CDR2 SYDVKM. The germline V and J ends were trimmed by 2 bases and 7 bases, with 14 bases remaining between them. The CDR3 extends over 14 amino acids. The CDR3, as DNA: TGTGCCAGCAGTTTACCCCGCCCGGGTGGTGAAGCTTTCTTT. As protein: CASSLPRPGGEAFF.

The chain joins TRBV9 to TRBJ1-2; D call uncertain. Per germline, CDR1 SGDLS and CDR2 YYNGEE. The CDR3 totals 14 residues. Trimming removed 3 bases at V and 8 bases at J, with 17 bases between. The CDR3 sequence is CASSGSGLPGGYTF. For the CDR3, the DNA is TGTGCCAGCAGCGGGTCCGGGCTCCCGGGGGGCTACACCTTC.

This clone was seen only a few times. The gene calls are TRBV7-9 and TRBJ2-7; a weak D match, TRBD2 (6 bases). Germline lookup yields CDR1 SEHNR and CDR2 FQNEAQ (reference sequence). V was pared by 7 bases and J by 4 bases, with 11 bases between. The CDR3 contains 12 residues. The CDR3 protein is CASIGGGYEQYF. CDR3 nucleotide sequence: TGTGCCAGCATTGGGGGAGGTTACGAGCAGTACTTC.

This chain links TRBV29-1 with TRBJ2-3, with TRBD2 identical over 11 bases. This CDR3 comprises 12 residues. The J segment lost 10 bases and the V segment lost 6 bases, leaving 6 bases of the junction unmatched. Germline values: CDR1 SQVTM, CDR2 ANQGSEA. The CDR3 DNA reads as TGCAGCGTCCAGACTAGCGGGAAAGCGCAGTATTTT. This gives the protein CSVQTSGKAQYF.

This clone was counted a few times. This CDR3 is also generated by other DNA sequences in the sample. The CDR3 loop reads CASSLRTSGDNEQFF. The CDR3 DNA sequence: TGTGCCAGCAGCTTGCGGACTAGCGGAGACAATGAGCAGTTCTTC. The gene calls are TRBV7-9 and TRBJ2-1; TRBD2 matches 10 bases. V was pared by 3 bases and J by 5 bases, with 4 bases of the junction left unmatched. CDR3 length: 15 residues. Germline V gene lookup returns CDR1 SEHNR and CDR2 FQNEAQ (reference sequence).

V and J are TRBV7-8 and TRBJ2-5; a possible D gene is TRBD1 (6 bases). Germline V gene sequence: CDR1 SGHVS, CDR2 FQNEAQ. V dropped 5 bases and J dropped 7 bases, with 17 bases sitting between them. This CDR3 has 14 residues. The CDR3, as DNA: TGTGCCAGCAGCCGACCTCAGGGGCTAGGGACCCAGTACTTC. Its protein product is CASSRPQGLGTQYF.

This clone was detected only a few times. The J gene is TRBJ1-2, the V gene TRBV7-9; no firm D call. Germline CDR1 is SEHNR and CDR2 is FQNEAQ (reference sequence). There are 14 residues in the CDR3. Trimming pared 2 bases from V and 6 bases from J, leaving 13 bases between. The CDR3 loop is CASSLIFSENGYTF. The CDR3, as DNA: TGTGCCAGCAGCTTAATATTTTCAGAAAATGGCTACACCTTC.